The T cell receptor beta chain described here comes from a study of patients and donors after allogeneic stem cell transplantation. TCRdb used MiXCR to reprocess the RT-PCR reads, holding one entry per CDR3 protein. The table shows about 960,000 distinct CDR3 sequences, with about 20% occurring only once. Per the germline V gene, CDR1 is DFQATT and CDR2 is SNEGSKA (reference sequence). The germline V and J ends were trimmed by 3 bases and 4 bases, with 7 bases remaining between them. There are 12 residues in the CDR3. This clonotype appeared a few times. The clonotype was recovered from a human donor who was either an allogeneic HSCT recipient or a stem cell or donor lymphocyte infusion donor (not recorded which). It is not recorded whose cells these are; they may come from a transplant donor. Sequencing was carried out using blood, either unsorted or a sorted T cell fraction (not recorded which). This rearrangement joins TRBV20-1 to TRBJ1-3, with D uncertain. The CDR3 DNA sequence: TGCAGTGCTAGCTTGTCCGGAAACACCATATATTTT. It is translated as CSASLSGNTIYF.